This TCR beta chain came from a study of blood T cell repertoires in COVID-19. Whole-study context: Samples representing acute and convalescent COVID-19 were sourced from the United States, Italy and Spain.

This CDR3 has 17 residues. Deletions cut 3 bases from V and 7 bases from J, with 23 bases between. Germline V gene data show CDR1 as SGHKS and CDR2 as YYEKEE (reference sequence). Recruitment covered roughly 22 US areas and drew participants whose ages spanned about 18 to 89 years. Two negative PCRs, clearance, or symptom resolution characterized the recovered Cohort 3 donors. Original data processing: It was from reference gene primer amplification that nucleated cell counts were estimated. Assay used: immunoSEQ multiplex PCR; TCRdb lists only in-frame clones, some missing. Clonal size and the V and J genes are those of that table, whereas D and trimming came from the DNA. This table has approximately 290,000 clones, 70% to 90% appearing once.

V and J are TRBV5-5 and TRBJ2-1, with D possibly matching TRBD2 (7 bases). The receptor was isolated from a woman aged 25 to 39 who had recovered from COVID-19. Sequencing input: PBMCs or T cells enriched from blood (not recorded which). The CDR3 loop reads CASSSGGVTWGGNEQFF. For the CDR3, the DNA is TGTGCCAGCAGCTCGGGGGGCGTCACTTGGGGAGGGAATGAGCAGTTCTTC.